The clone carrying this T cell receptor (beta chain) has a single count. Original analysis: Estimated nucleated cell counts came from reference gene primer amplification. Sequencing was performed with immunoSEQ multiplex PCR; in TCRdb, only in-frame clones are kept and a portion is missing. From that table come the V and J calls and clone size; the DNA was used to work out D and trimming. This table has more than 65,000 clones, roughly four fifths appearing once. This sample is part of a study of blood T cell repertoires in COVID-19. Study information: The United States, Italy and Spain provided the acute and convalescent COVID-19 samples. PBMCs, B-cell-depleted T cells, or T cells were the source of the cDNA or gDNA that made up the material.

This CDR3 is built from 13 residues. The germline V gene has CDR1 SGHNT and CDR2 YYREEE (reference sequence). Trimming took off 1 base at V and 1 base at J, with 5 bases between the two ends. The chain recombines TRBV5-4 with TRBJ1-1; D gene unclear. The TCR comes from a woman aged 80 or older with active or convalescent COVID-19. The sample comprised peripheral blood. Here the CDR3 reads CASSLRRNTEAFF. In DNA, the CDR3 is TGTGCCAGCAGCTTGAGGAGGAACACTGAAGCTTTCTTT.